The rows below give T cell receptor beta chains drawn from one sample of a study of high-grade serous ovarian cancer treatment subgroups. TCRdb keeps only in-frame clones here, not all; method: immunoSEQ multiplex PCR. This sample has about 12,000 clones, with about 90% found just once. The sequenced sample was tumor tissue. The receptors shown here come from a human donor with high-grade serous ovarian cancer. The CDR3 runs from the conserved cysteine through the conserved F or W. The D gene is left open where the match is weak. Only some rows state a clone size, as once, few, many or a class for expanded clones.

len: 12
d_gene: TRBD1
v_gene: TRBV5-6
abundance: -
j_gene: TRBJ1-2
CDR3nt: TGTGCCAGCAATAGGGACAGGGCATCTTCCACCTTC
CDR3aa: CASNRDRASSTF

len: 15
d_gene: TRBD1
v_gene: TRBV15
abundance: -
j_gene: TRBJ2-7
CDR3nt: TGTGCCACCAGCAGGGACACAGGGGGATACAACGAGCAGTACTTC
CDR3aa: CATSRDTGGYNEQYF

len: 13
d_gene: -
v_gene: TRBV28
abundance: -
j_gene: TRBJ1-6
CDR3nt: TGTGCCATTACACTAAGTGTAAGGTCACCCCTCCACTTT
CDR3aa: CAITLSVRSPLHF

len: 14
d_gene: -
v_gene: TRBV7-2
abundance: -
j_gene: TRBJ1-1
CDR3nt: TGTGCCAGCAGCTTAGTCGGCAGGGACACTGAAGCTTTCTTT
CDR3aa: CASSLVGRDTEAFF

len: 12
d_gene: -
v_gene: TRBV7-2
abundance: -
j_gene: TRBJ1-2
CDR3nt: TGTGCCAGCAGCTGGGGGGGGCGAGGCTACACCTTC
CDR3aa: CASSWGGRGYTF

len: 16
d_gene: -
v_gene: TRBV5-6
abundance: -
j_gene: TRBJ2-2
CDR3nt: TGTGCCAGCAGCTTGTTGACGCTGGCGAACACCGGGGAGCTGTTTTTT
CDR3aa: CASSLLTLANTGELFF

len: 14
d_gene: TRBD1
v_gene: TRBV2
abundance: -
j_gene: TRBJ2-1
CDR3nt: TGTGCCAGCAATTCCGGGACAGGAGAAAATGAGCAGTTCTTC
CDR3aa: CASNSGTGENEQFF

len: 14
d_gene: -
v_gene: TRBV5-1
abundance: -
j_gene: TRBJ1-1
CDR3nt: TGCGCCAGCAGCTTGCAGGGCATGAACACTGAAGCTTTCTTT
CDR3aa: CASSLQGMNTEAFF

len: 15
d_gene: -
v_gene: TRBV27
abundance: once
j_gene: TRBJ1-5
CDR3nt: TGTGCCAGCAGTTTAGAGGGGATGGGCAATCAGCCCCAGCATTTT
CDR3aa: CASSLEGMGNQPQHF

len: 14
d_gene: -
v_gene: TRBV6-6
abundance: -
j_gene: TRBJ1-3
CDR3nt: TGTGCCAGCACCCTTACGGGGTTAGGAAACACCATATATTTT
CDR3aa: CASTLTGLGNTIYF

len: 15
d_gene: -
v_gene: TRBV6-1
abundance: -
j_gene: TRBJ1-1
CDR3nt: TGTGCCAGCAGTGGCTCCAGGTTTTCAAACACTGAAGCTTTCTTT
CDR3aa: CASSGSRFSNTEAFF

len: 13
d_gene: -
v_gene: TRBV10-3
abundance: -
j_gene: TRBJ1-5
CDR3nt: TGTGCCATCAGTGGGACTGAGGATCAGCCCCAGCATTTT
CDR3aa: CAISGTEDQPQHF

len: 13
d_gene: TRBD1
v_gene: TRBV4-3
abundance: -
j_gene: TRBJ1-2
CDR3nt: TGCGCCAGCAGCCAGGGTACAGGGGGTGGCTACACCTTC
CDR3aa: CASSQGTGGGYTF

len: 17
d_gene: -
v_gene: TRBV5-6
abundance: once
j_gene: TRBJ2-3
CDR3nt: TGTGCCAGCAGCTTGTCGGTAGGGGAGGGGGTTACAGATACGCAGTATTTT
CDR3aa: CASSLSVGEGVTDTQYF

len: 13
d_gene: TRBD1
v_gene: TRBV6-5
abundance: -
j_gene: TRBJ1-2
CDR3nt: TGTTCTCCGGGACAGGGAATGGACTATGGCTACACCTTC
CDR3aa: CSPGQGMDYGYTF